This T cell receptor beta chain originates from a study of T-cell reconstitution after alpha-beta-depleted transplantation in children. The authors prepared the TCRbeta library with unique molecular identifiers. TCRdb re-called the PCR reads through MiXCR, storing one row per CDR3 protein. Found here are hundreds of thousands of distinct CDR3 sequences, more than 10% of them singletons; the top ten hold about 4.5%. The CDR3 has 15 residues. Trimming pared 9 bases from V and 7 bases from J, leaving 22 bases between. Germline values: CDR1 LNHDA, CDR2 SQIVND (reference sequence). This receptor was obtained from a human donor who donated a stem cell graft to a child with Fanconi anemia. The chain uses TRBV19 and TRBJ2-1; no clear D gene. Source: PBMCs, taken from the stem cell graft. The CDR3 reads CASAGLTSGLNEQFF. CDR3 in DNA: TGTGCCAGCGCCGGGCTGACCTCCGGGTTAAATGAGCAGTTCTTC.